This T cell receptor (beta chain) was sequenced for a study of early T cells in non-severe SARS-CoV-2 infection. This clonotype was counted a few times. There are 13 residues in the CDR3. Germline CDR1 reads KGHSH; CDR2 reads LQKENI. Deletions cut 2 bases from V and 2 bases from J, with 6 bases between. TCRdb reprocessed the 5' RACE reads with MiXCR, giving one entry per CDR3 protein. This sample has tens of thousands of distinct CDR3 sequences, with approximately 5.4% found just once. The gene calls are TRBV18 and TRBJ2-5; D not resolved. The receptor's source is an adult who was a healthcare worker with PCR-confirmed SARS-CoV-2 infection or an uninfected control (not recorded which). The sample taken for sequencing was whole blood. In nucleotides, the CDR3 is TGTGCCAGCTCACCATCTCTACAAGAGACCCAGTACTTC. This translates into CASSPSLQETQYF.